This TCR beta chain comes out of a study of radiotherapy plus CTLA-4 blockade in lung cancer. The germline V and J ends were trimmed by 3 bases and 6 bases, with 18 bases remaining between them. The CDR3 is 15 amino acids. The germline V gene encodes CDR1 GTSNPN and CDR2 SVGIG (reference sequence). Sequencing was performed with immunoSEQ multiplex PCR; in TCRdb, only in-frame clones are kept and a portion is missing. Seen here are around 110,000 clones, roughly four fifths observed once, and the top ten hold 2.5% to 3.5%. The gene calls are TRBV30 and TRBJ2-1; D not certain. The sequence derives from a human donor with non-small cell lung cancer that progressed on radiotherapy plus ipilimumab. Some clones in this sample may be carry-over from other donors' samples. The source was peripheral blood, collected from a patient treated with radiotherapy plus ipilimumab. CDR3: CAWSGRRLTGNEQFF. CDR3 coding DNA: TGTGCCTGGAGCGGTAGACGACTCACTGGCAATGAGCAGTTCTTC. Combining the CDR3 with reference TRBV30 and TRBJ2-1 gives the whole variable domain SQTIHQWPATLVQPVGSPLSLECTVEGTSNPNLYWYRQAAGRGLQLLFYSVGIGQISSEVPQNLSASRPQDRQFILSSKKLLLSDSGFYLCAWSGRRLTGNEQFFGPGTRLTVL.